These 16 T cell receptor beta chains originate from one sample sequenced in a study of post-analysis software for immune sequencing data. Points from the study as a whole: Patients carried a handful of TRBV segments more frequently than controls did, and TRBV5-6, TRBV5-1 and TRBV20-1 were among them.

Unique molecular identifiers had been added to the TCR beta cDNA libraries. TCRdb reprocessed the PCR reads with MiXCR, giving one entry per CDR3 protein. The sample includes roughly 800,000 distinct CDR3 sequences, 40% to 55% of them seen just once. For these TCRs, the target antigens are not known. Sequencing input: blood. The receptors stem from a girl between 5 and 17 years old with multiple sclerosis.

V usage is TRBV5-6 and J usage is TRBJ2-2; D perhaps matches TRBD1 (5 bases). The CDR3 has 16 amino acids. Trimming pared 6 bases from V and 2 bases from J, leaving 17 bases between. The germline V gene has CDR1 SGHDT and CDR2 YYEEEE. The CDR3 is CASNRDPGKNTGELFF. In DNA form, the CDR3 reads TGTGCCAGCAACCGCGACCCAGGGAAAAACACCGGGGAGCTGTTTTTT.

The chain has TRBV6-2 or TRBV6-3 and TRBJ2-7, with TRBD1 as a possible D gene (5 bases). CDR1 and CDR2 from the germline V gene are MNHEY and SVGEGT. With 0 bases removed from V and 6 bases from J, the gap between germline ends came to 9 bases. The CDR3 extends over 13 amino acids. This CDR3 is CASSYSQVGEQYF. The CDR3 DNA sequence: TGTGCCAGCAGTTACTCACAGGTCGGCGAGCAGTACTTC.

V usage is TRBV29-1 and J usage is TRBJ2-4; a possible D gene is TRBD2 (5 bases). The germline CDR1 and CDR2 sequences are SQVTM and ANQGSEA. Trimming took 6 bases from V and 6 from J, leaving 9 bases between them. This CDR3 is built from 11 residues. CDR3 sequence reads: CSVRDINIQYF. CDR3 DNA: TGCAGCGTCCGGGATATAAACATTCAGTACTTC. Looking up the rest from reference TRBV29-1 and TRBJ2-4 gives the full variable domain: SAVISQKPSRDICQRGTSLTIQCQVDSQVTMMFWYRQQPGQSLTLIATANQGSEATYESGFVIDKFPISRPNLTFSTLTVSNMSPEDSSIYLCSVRDINIQYFGAGTRLSVL.

This chain connects TRBV7-2 to TRBJ2-1; D ambiguous. Per germline, CDR1 SGHTA and CDR2 FQGNSA. With 2 bases removed from V and 7 bases from J, the gap between germline ends came to 9 bases. The CDR3 runs 13 residues. The CDR3 loop is CASSLIAWNEQFF. The CDR3 region has the DNA TGTGCCAGCAGCTTAATAGCTTGGAATGAGCAGTTCTTC.

The count of this clonotype is one. The rearrangement links TRBV5-1 to TRBJ1-1; perhaps TRBD1 as D (5 bases). V was pared by 7 bases and J by 1 base, with 14 bases between. CDR1 is SGHRS and CDR2 is YFSETQ in the germline V gene. The CDR3 extends over 14 amino acids. The CDR3 sequence: CASRPGTGNTEAFF. Written as DNA, the CDR3 is TGCGCCAGCCGACCAGGGACGGGGAACACTGAAGCTTTCTTT.

The chain couples TRBV29-1 to TRBJ2-5; D might be TRBD1 (7 bases). Near its end, the DNA agrees better with TRBJ2-7, so the J call may be wrong. This CDR3 has 16 amino acids. Germline-derived CDR1 and CDR2 are SQVTM and ANQGSEA. CDR3 protein: CSVEDAGPGGDYEQYF. CDR3 DNA: TGCAGCGTTGAAGACGCGGGGCCAGGGGGTGACTACGAGCAGTACTTC.

This clonotype has just one count. The gene calls are TRBV13 and TRBJ2-1; D not certain. Germline assignment: CDR1 PRHDT and CDR2 FYEKMQ (reference sequence). The CDR3 contains 15 residues. The germline V and J ends were trimmed by 0 bases and 7 bases, with 13 bases remaining between them. CDR3 bases: TGTGCCAGCAGCTTAGGACCCTTTGAGCATAATGAGCAGTTCTTC. This encodes CASSLGPFEHNEQFF. Supplemented by reference TRBV13 and TRBJ2-1, the full variable domain reads AAGVIQSPRHLIKEKRETATLKCYPIPRHDTVYWYQQGPGQDPQFLISFYEKMQSDKGSIPDRFSAQQFSDYHSELNMSSLELGDSALYFCASSLGPFEHNEQFFGPGTRLTVL.

This clonotype was detected a few times. This chain connects TRBV9 to TRBJ2-1; 9 bases map to TRBD2. The germline V gene encodes CDR1 SGDLS and CDR2 YYNGEE. The CDR3 is made up of 15 amino acids. V trimming: 0 bases; J trimming: 10 bases; junction bases outside the gene matches: 8. The CDR3 nucleotides read TGTGCCAGCAGCGTAGGTCTAGCGGGATCCGAGGAGCAGTTCTTC. The encoded protein is CASSVGLAGSEEQFF.

The J gene is TRBJ2-7, the V gene TRBV12-3 or TRBV12-4; a weak D match, TRBD2 (6 bases). V was trimmed by 5 bases and J by 1 base, leaving 12 bases between them. This CDR3 region has 14 residues. The CDR3 nucleotides are TGTGCCAGCAGTGCCCGACGGGAGTCCTACGAGCAGTACTTC. Its translation is CASSARRESYEQYF.

This clonotype occurred a few times. V and J are TRBV20-1 and TRBJ2-7; 12 nucleotides match TRBD1. The germline V gene has CDR1 DFQATT and CDR2 SNEGSKA (reference sequence). Trimming cost V 1 base and J 1 base; bases outside gene matches: 11. The CDR3 consists of 18 residues. This CDR3 reads CSARVGTGGGLWSYEQYF. CDR3 sequence (DNA): TGCAGTGCTAGAGTCGGGACAGGGGGCGGCTTGTGGTCCTACGAGCAGTACTTC.

V is TRBV27 and J is TRBJ2-5; 8 nucleotides line up with TRBD2. J was trimmed by 3 bases and V by 2 bases; bases with no gene match: 8. Germline loops: CDR1 MNHEY, CDR2 SMNVEV (reference sequence). The CDR3 totals 16 residues. In nucleotides, the CDR3 is TGTGCCAGCAGTTTAGGGACTAGAGATGAAAAAGAGACCCAGTACTTC. Amino acid sequence: CASSLGTRDEKETQYF.

The J gene is TRBJ2-5, the V gene TRBV7-2, with D possibly being TRBD2 (5 bases). Germline V CDR1 and CDR2: SGHTA, FQGNSA. Trimming removed 1 base from V and 3 bases from J, with 9 bases in between. The CDR3 is 14 residues long. The CDR3 loop is CASSLGPGKETQYF. CDR3 bases: TGTGCCAGCAGCTTAGGTCCGGGGAAAGAGACCCAGTACTTC.

This clonotype was detected only a few times. The chain joins TRBV20-1 to TRBJ2-7; D unclear. Near its end, the DNA agrees better with TRBJ2-5, so the J call may be wrong. The CDR3 sequence is 11 residues long. Germline lookup yields CDR1 DFQATT and CDR2 SNEGSKA (reference sequence). The CDR3 DNA reads TGCAGTGCGGTGACCGAAGAGACCCAGTACTTC. This sequence encodes CSAVTEETQYF.

The chain joins TRBV4-3 to TRBJ1-1; D call uncertain. The germline CDR1 and CDR2 sequences are LGHNA and YSLEER. V was trimmed by 5 bases and J by 0 bases, leaving 7 bases between them. The length of the CDR3 is 13 residues. The CDR3 nucleotides are TGCGCCAGCAGCGTAACAGTGAACACTGAAGCTTTCTTT. Its translation: CASSVTVNTEAFF.

This clonotype was picked up a small number of times. The chain uses TRBV6-2 or TRBV6-3 and TRBJ2-5; TRBD2 matches 11 bases. The J call may not be correct, given that the DNA end is closer to TRBJ2-7. Germline V gives CDR1 MNHEY, CDR2 SVGEGT. The CDR3 spans 15 residues. The DNA for the CDR3 is TGTGCCAGTCAAGGAACTAGCGGGAGTATTTACGAGCAGTACTTC. Translation gives CASQGTSGSIYEQYF.

This clonotype was counted only a few times. CDR3 region: CASSVAGLDEYEQYF. The CDR3 nucleotides read TGTGCCAGCAGCGTAGCGGGACTAGATGAATACGAGCAGTACTTC. The rearrangement uses TRBV9 and TRBJ2-5; 8 bases line up with TRBD2. The last part of the DNA fits TRBJ2-7 better; the J call may be wrong. The CDR3 covers 15 residues. The germline V gene encodes CDR1 SGDLS and CDR2 YYNGEE.